The T cell receptor (beta chain) described here comes from a study of T cells in Graves' hyperthyroidism and ophthalmopathy. Findings and limits, study-wide: With a median lead of approximately six months before onset, the model predicted ophthalmopathy. Most thyroid clonotypes that were expanded above 0.001 also turned up in blood.

Amplification of TCR beta CDR3 regions used RNA as the template. First-round RT-PCR targeting the TCR CDR3 was performed with the HTBI primer set. TCRdb used MiXCR to reprocess the multiplex PCR reads, holding one entry per CDR3 protein. The sample lists about 560,000 distinct CDR3 sequences; about a sixth were seen once. Uncontrolled infection, other autoimmune disease, pregnancy or lactation excluded patients. This CDR3 spans 12 amino acids. Germline V lookup: CDR1 LGHDT, CDR2 YNNKEL (reference sequence). With 0 bases removed from V and 10 bases from J, the gap between germline ends came to 4 bases. This clonotype was recorded many times. The target antigen is unknown.

The sequencing input was blood. The TCR was taken from a woman between 25 and 40 years old with Graves' hyperthyroidism. The chain couples TRBV3-1 to TRBJ1-6; D remains ambiguous. DNA for the CDR3: TGTGCCAGCAGCCAAGAGGGCTCACCCCTCCACTTT. Translation: CASSQEGSPLHF. The full variable domain, completed using reference TRBV3-1 and TRBJ1-6, is DTAVSQTPKYLVTQMGNDKSIKCEQNLGHDTMYWYKQDSKKFLKIMFSYNNKELIINETVPNRFSPKSPDKAHLNLHINSLELGDSAVYFCASSQEGSPLHFGNGTRLTVT.